This T cell receptor (beta chain) originates from a study of technical replicates of blood from four donors. Method: immunoSEQ multiplex PCR; TCRdb's copy keeps in-frame clones and lacks some. In the table there are around 76,000 clones, 75% to 95% of which are singletons. The sequenced material came from T cells isolated from PBMCs. The TCR sequence derives from a human donor in good health.

Here the CDR3 reads CASNSPRDRGLNYEQYF. The CDR3 coding sequence is TGTGCCAGCAATTCCCCCCGGGACAGGGGGTTAAACTACGAGCAGTACTTC. The V call is TRBV6-4, the J call TRBJ2-7; 11 nucleotides line up with TRBD1. Losses at the gene ends were 7 bases for V and 3 bases for J; bases not matched to a gene: 14. CDR1 is MRHNA and CDR2 is SNTAGT in the germline V gene. The CDR3 is made up of 17 amino acids.